Shown below are 23 T cell receptor beta chains from a single sample sequenced in a study of blood T cell repertoires in COVID-19. Assay used: immunoSEQ multiplex PCR; TCRdb lists only in-frame clones, some missing. The profile shows about 250,000 clones, just over 85% of them singletons. Specimen: peripheral blood. The receptors here all came from a man of 80 years or more with acute or convalescent COVID-19.

This clone was seen a handful of times. The gene calls are TRBV7-8 and TRBJ2-3; 8 nucleotides line up with TRBD2. The CDR3 consists of 16 residues. CDR1 is SGHVS and CDR2 is FQNEAQ in the germline V gene. Trimming at V came to 1 base and at J to 2 bases, leaving 5 bases not matched to a gene. CDR3 residues: CASSLVTGGHTDTQYF. DNA of the CDR3: TGTGCCAGCAGCTTAGTGACGGGAGGGCACACAGATACGCAGTATTTT.

V is TRBV18 and J is TRBJ1-5; D not certain. Germline values: CDR1 KGHSH, CDR2 LQKENI. The V end lost 0 bases, the J end lost 2 bases, and 11 bases lay between the germline ends. The CDR3 is 16 residues long. The CDR3 nucleotides are TGTGCCAGCTCACCACCGGTCAGCCGGGGCAATCAGCCCCAGCATTTT. This codes for CASSPPVSRGNQPQHF.

The CDR3 DNA sequence: TGTGCCAGCTCACCACCTCGACTAGCGGGAGGATTCTCCTACAATGAGCAGTTCTTC. It is translated as CASSPPRLAGGFSYNEQFF. J is TRBJ2-1 and V is TRBV18, with 13 bases matching TRBD2. This CDR3 spans 19 amino acids. Trimming took 0 bases from V and 0 from J; bases not matched to a gene: 5. Germline V gives CDR1 KGHSH, CDR2 LQKENI.

The chain employs TRBV11-2 and TRBJ2-3; 8 nucleotides agree with TRBD1. Germline CDR1 SGHAT, CDR2 FQNNGV. There are 16 residues in the CDR3. V lost 1 base, J lost 4 bases, and 7 bases stayed unmatched. For the CDR3, the DNA is TGTGCCAGCAGCTTAGCACCCAGGGGGCGGTCAGATACGCAGTATTTT. It is translated as CASSLAPRGRSDTQYF.

Here the CDR3 reads CASSIRPGYPEAFF. CDR3 bases: TGTGCCAGTAGTATCCGACCGGGGTACCCTGAAGCTTTCTTT. The chain joins TRBV19 to TRBJ1-1, with unresolved D. Trimming pared 3 bases from V and 6 bases from J, leaving 14 bases between. There are 14 residues in the CDR3. Looked up from germline, CDR1 is LNHDA and CDR2 is SQIVND (reference sequence).

The rearrangement links TRBV16 to TRBJ1-4; no reliable D call. Germline lookup yields CDR1 KGHSY and CDR2 FQNENV. The CDR3 contains 12 residues. The V end was cut by 4 bases, the J end by 7 bases, with 7 bases between. The CDR3 reads CASSRAFEKLFF. The DNA for the CDR3 is TGTGCCAGCAGCCGCGCCTTTGAAAAACTGTTTTTT.

The rearrangement joins TRBV6-5 to TRBJ2-3; 12 bases fit TRBD2. J lost 1 base, V lost 7 bases, and 3 bases had no gene match. The CDR3 has 15 residues. Germline V gene sequence: CDR1 MNHEY, CDR2 SVGAGI. The CDR3 region has the DNA TGTGCCAGCATCAGGACTAGCGGGGGCACAGATACGCAGTATTTT. This codes for CASIRTSGGTDTQYF.

The chain carries TRBV5-1 and TRBJ2-1; 7 nucleotides match TRBD1. The V gene's germline CDR1 is SGHRS and CDR2 YFSETQ. CDR3 length: 15 residues. Trimming removed 4 bases from V and 10 bases from J; junction bases left unmatched: 14. The CDR3 coding sequence is TGCGCCAGCAGCCACGGACAGGTCGCACTAGAGGAGCAGTTCTTC. As protein: CASSHGQVALEEQFF.

The genes are TRBV10-3 and TRBJ1-1; D possibly corresponds to TRBD1 (6 bases). This CDR3 comprises 15 residues. Trimming cost V 0 bases and J 5 bases, with 13 bases left between them. The germline V gene encodes CDR1 ENHRY and CDR2 SYGVKD. The CDR3 DNA reads as TGTGCCATCAGTGAGTCAACAGGGTCGGGAACTGAAGCTTTCTTT. Encoded protein: CAISESTGSGTEAFF.

The chain joins TRBV6-2 or TRBV6-3 to TRBJ2-7; D unclear. This CDR3 spans 12 amino acids. Trimming took off 3 bases at V and 7 bases at J, with 10 bases between the two ends. Germline CDR1 is MNHEY and CDR2 is SVGEGT. The CDR3 protein is CASSYETNEQYF. The CDR3 DNA reads TGTGCCAGCAGTTATGAAACTAATGAGCAGTACTTC.

The gene calls are TRBV6-7 and TRBJ1-2; TRBD1 agrees at 10 bases. TRBV6-7 is an ORF; its function is uncertain. With V trimmed by 2 bases and J by 6 bases, 6 bases remained unmatched. The CDR3 sequence is 15 residues long. The CDR3 loop is CASSYLDRGKDGYTF. In DNA, the CDR3 is TGTGCCAGCAGTTACCTGGACAGGGGGAAGGATGGCTACACCTTC.

This sequence joins TRBV3-1 (or the pseudogene TRBV3-2) and TRBJ1-1; TRBD1 matches 7 bases. V was pared by 0 bases and J by 1 base, with 5 bases of the junction left unmatched. This CDR3 comprises 16 residues. Germline loops: CDR1 LGHDT, CDR2 YNNKEL (reference sequence). The CDR3 region has the DNA TGTGCCAGCAGCCAAGATACTTCAGGGGGGAACACTGAAGCTTTCTTT. This sequence encodes CASSQDTSGGNTEAFF.

The CDR3 bases are TGTGCCAGCAGCGAGAGTAGTTGGAGCGGGGGGAACTACAATGAGCAGTTCTTC. Protein sequence: CASSESSWSGGNYNEQFF. This chain links TRBV9 with TRBJ2-1, with TRBD2 identical over 9 bases. This CDR3 is 18 amino acids long. Germline CDR1 reads SGDLS; CDR2 reads YYNGEE. J gave up 3 bases and V 3 bases, and 13 bases lay outside the gene matches. Looking up the rest from reference TRBV9 and TRBJ2-1 gives the full variable domain: DSGVTQTPKHLITATGQRVTLRCSPRSGDLSVYWYQQSLDQGLQFLIQYYNGEERAKGNILERFSAQQFPDLHSELNLSSLELGDSALYFCASSESSWSGGNYNEQFFGPGTRLTVL.

The rearrangement joins TRBV5-6 to TRBJ1-3, with TRBD1 matching 7 bases. Germline V gene sequence: CDR1 SGHDT, CDR2 YYEEEE. The CDR3 covers 14 residues. The V and J ends lost 5 bases and 4 bases, in that order; junction bases with no gene match: 6. CDR3 region: CASSPGQLGNTIYF. CDR3 DNA sequence: TGTGCCAGCAGTCCGGGACAGCTCGGAAACACCATATATTTT.

V is TRBV7-9 and J is TRBJ2-3; TRBD1 matches 7 bases. This CDR3 spans 15 amino acids. V shed 0 bases, J shed 4 bases, and the junction held 4 bases outside the gene matches. The germline V gene encodes CDR1 SEHNR and CDR2 FQNEAQ (reference sequence). DNA of the CDR3: TGTGCCAGCAGCTTAGCGCACAGGGGTGCAGATACGCAGTATTTT. This sequence encodes CASSLAHRGADTQYF.

The rearrangement links TRBV19 to TRBJ1-1, with D possibly matching TRBD1 (6 bases). The germline gives CDR1 LNHDA, CDR2 SQIVND (reference sequence). Trimming removed 1 base from V and 6 bases from J, with 15 bases in between. The CDR3 loop spans 15 amino acids. CDR3: CASSIGPGVTAEAFF. The CDR3 coding sequence is TGTGCCAGTAGTATAGGGCCAGGGGTCACCGCTGAAGCTTTCTTT.

This clone occurred once. This chain joins TRBV7-2 and TRBJ2-2; possibly TRBD1 for D (6 bases). Trimming took 1 base from V and 13 from J, leaving 16 bases between them. CDR1 and CDR2 from the germline V gene are SGHTA and FQGNSA. This CDR3 contains 14 residues. CDR3 coding DNA: TGTGCCAGCAGCTTAGACCAGGGGAACCGATGGCTGTTTTTT. Its translation is CASSLDQGNRWLFF.

The gene calls are TRBV2 and TRBJ2-6; 10 bases are shared with TRBD1. Germline assignment: CDR1 SNHLY and CDR2 FYNNEI. V trimming: 8 bases; J trimming: 4 bases; junction bases outside the gene matches: 8. The CDR3 loop spans 16 amino acids. The CDR3 protein is CASHEGTGAGANVLTF. DNA of the CDR3: TGTGCCAGCCACGAGGGGACAGGGGCCGGGGCCAACGTCCTGACTTTC. The full variable domain, completed using reference TRBV2 and TRBJ2-6, is EPEVTQTPSHQVTQMGQEVILRCVPISNHLYFYWYRQILGQKVEFLVSFYNNEISEKSEIFDDQFSVERPDGSNFTLKIRSTKLEDSAMYFCASHEGTGAGANVLTFGAGSRLTVL.

This rearrangement joins TRBV16 to TRBJ1-2; D is possibly TRBD1 (6 bases). This CDR3 region has 14 residues. Trimming shortened V by 7 bases and J by 6 bases, and 18 bases separated the two germline ends. Germline V CDR1 and CDR2: KGHSY, FQNENV. The CDR3 DNA sequence: TGTGCCAGCACCCTAGGGGGGGGGAACCATGGCTACACCTTC. Translated: CASTLGGGNHGYTF. Using reference TRBV16 and TRBJ1-2 for the parts outside the CDR3, the full variable domain is GEEVAQTPKHLVRGEGQKAKLYCAPIKGHSYVFWYQQVLKNEFKFLISFQNENVFDETGMPKERFSAKCLPNSPCSLEIQATKLEDSAVYFCASTLGGGNHGYTFGSGTRLTVV.

This chain joins TRBV7-6 and TRBJ1-5; maybe TRBD1 (5 bases). The germline V and J ends were trimmed by 4 bases and 5 bases, with 12 bases remaining between them. Germline CDR1 is SGHVS and CDR2 is FNYEAQ. The CDR3 length is 14 residues. CDR3 DNA sequence: TGTGCCAGCAGCTCCCAGGGTTCCGATCAGCCCCAGCATTTT. This translates into CASSSQGSDQPQHF.

The rearrangement joins TRBV6-5 to TRBJ1-6; 8 bases agree with TRBD1. This CDR3 region has 15 residues. The germline V gene encodes CDR1 MNHEY and CDR2 SVGAGI. V trimming: 7 bases; J trimming: 6 bases; junction bases outside the gene matches: 8. CDR3 sequence (DNA): TGTGCCAGCAAACCAACAGGGGGAGGTAATTCACCCCTCCACTTT. Its translation is CASKPTGGGNSPLHF.

Remarks on this clone: The sample contains more than one DNA sequence encoding this CDR3. The chain combines TRBV4-3 with TRBJ1-2; 9 bases match TRBD1. The CDR3 is made up of 14 amino acids. Germline V gene lookup returns CDR1 LGHNA and CDR2 YSLEER. V lost 3 bases and J lost 4; bases outside the gene matches: 3. In nucleotides, the CDR3 is TGCGCCAGCAGCCAGGACAGGGGTCTCTATGGCTACACCTTC. Translating it yields CASSQDRGLYGYTF.

This sequence joins TRBV19 and TRBJ1-2; TRBD1 is a possible D gene (6 bases). Trimming removed 6 bases from V and 1 base from J, with 12 bases in between. The CDR3 spans 14 residues. Germline V lookup: CDR1 LNHDA, CDR2 SQIVND (reference sequence). In DNA form, the CDR3 reads TGTGCCAGTAGAAGATTGGACAGTAACTATGGCTACACCTTC. Amino acids: CASRRLDSNYGYTF.